These 22 T cell receptor beta chains were all obtained from the same sample, sequenced in a study of vaccination and CD4 T cells after COVID-19. Cultured CD4+ T-cell DNA underwent Oncomine TCR Beta short-read sequencing. MiXCR, applied by TCRdb to the PCR reads, yields one record per CDR3 protein. The sample includes tens of thousands of distinct CDR3 sequences, about 42% of them seen just once. Antigen specificity for these receptors is unknown. Documented treatment: roughly ten-day PBMC culture with coronavirus spike peptide pools or control peptides (ViraFEST assay). The input for sequencing was CD4+ T cells from blood, cultured in vitro, taken before SARS-CoV-2 vaccination. Receptor source: a human donor who received a COVID-19 vaccine.

This rearrangement joins TRBV12-3 or TRBV12-4 to TRBJ1-1; D remains unclear. Deletions cut 4 bases from V and 4 bases from J, with 10 bases between. The CDR3 covers 13 residues. CDR3 residues: CASSSGPATEAFF. The CDR3 DNA reads as TGTGCCAGCAGTTCGGGCCCGGCCACTGAAGCTTTCTTT.

The chain employs TRBV7-9 and TRBJ1-4; a weak D match, TRBD1 (5 bases). This CDR3 comprises 15 residues. V was pared by 0 bases and J by 4 bases, with 9 bases between. CDR1 SEHNR and CDR2 FQNEAQ come from the germline V gene (reference sequence). In nucleotides, the CDR3 is TGTGCCAGCAGCTTAGCGGCAGGGCGTAATGAAAAACTGTTTTTT. Its protein product is CASSLAAGRNEKLFF.

V is TRBV30 and J is TRBJ1-2, with D possibly matching TRBD1 (6 bases). Deletions cut 4 bases from V and 0 bases from J, with 9 bases between. There are 13 residues in the CDR3. Germline CDR1 reads GTSNPN; CDR2 reads SVGIG (reference sequence). CDR3 sequence: CAWNRVTNYGYTF. CDR3 coding DNA: TGTGCCTGGAACAGGGTAACTAACTATGGCTACACCTTC. Filled out from reference TRBV30 and TRBJ1-2, the complete variable domain reads SQTIHQWPATLVQPVGSPLSLECTVEGTSNPNLYWYRQAAGRGLQLLFYSVGIGQISSEVPQNLSASRPQDRQFILSSKKLLLSDSGFYLCAWNRVTNYGYTFGSGTRLTVV.

Points on this clonotype: Its ends do not fully match the called genes, so a read error is possible. This rearrangement joins TRBV12-3 or TRBV12-4 to TRBJ1-2; D is unresolved. The CDR3 is made up of 13 amino acids. Here the CDR3 reads CASSLGRSYGYTF. The CDR3 DNA reads as TGTGCCAGCAGCTTAGGACGGAGCTATGGCTACACCTTC.

The J gene is TRBJ2-1, the V gene TRBV7-9; D gene ambiguous. The CDR3 has 13 amino acids. The germline V and J ends were trimmed by 5 bases and 5 bases, with 10 bases remaining between them. Germline V lookup: CDR1 SEHNR, CDR2 FQNEAQ (reference sequence). CDR3 DNA: TGTGCCAGCAGCCAAGGTGGTAACAATGAGCAGTTCTTC. Amino acids: CASSQGGNNEQFF.

The V call is TRBV10-3, the J call TRBJ2-2, with D possibly TRBD2 on 6 matching bases. The CDR3 has 13 amino acids. Germline CDR1 is ENHRY and CDR2 is SYGVKD. Trimming left V 7 bases short and J 5 bases short, with 11 bases between. In DNA, the CDR3 is TGTGCCATCACCTCAGGGAGGACCGGGGAGCTGTTTTTT. It specifies CAITSGRTGELFF.

The CDR3 nucleotides read TGTGCCAGCAGCTCCACAGGAGACCTTGGAAACACCATATATTTT. Its protein is CASSSTGDLGNTIYF. The chain couples TRBV5-4 to TRBJ1-3; D perhaps matches TRBD1 (5 bases). V was trimmed by 3 bases and J by 3 bases, leaving 13 bases between them. The CDR3 contains 15 residues. Germline CDR1 SGHNT, CDR2 YYREEE (reference sequence). The full variable domain, completed using reference TRBV5-4 and TRBJ1-3, is ETGVTQSPTHLIKTRGQQVTLRCSSQSGHNTVSWYQQALGQGPQFIFQYYREEENGRGNFPPRFSGLQFPNYSSELNVNALELDDSALYLCASSSTGDLGNTIYFGEGSWLTVV.

V usage is TRBV20-1 and J usage is TRBJ1-2; TRBD1 might be the D (6 bases). CDR1 is DFQATT, CDR2 SNEGSKA, per germline (reference sequence). The CDR3 is made up of 13 amino acids. Trimming cost V 4 bases and J 2 bases, with 11 bases left between them. The CDR3 is CSATQGTNYGYTF. CDR3 in DNA: TGCAGTGCTACTCAGGGGACCAACTATGGCTACACCTTC.

This clonotype turned up a few times. The V call is TRBV4-2, the J call TRBJ2-3; tentatively, D is TRBD2 (6 bases). CDR1 is LGHNA, CDR2 YNFKEQ, per germline. V was cut by 4 bases and J by 2 bases, with 16 bases left in between. The CDR3 runs to 16 residues. DNA for the CDR3: TGTGCCAGCAGCCCCTCCTTCGCGGACTACACAGATACGCAGTATTTT. Protein: CASSPSFADYTDTQYF.

The chain couples TRBV12-3 or TRBV12-4 to TRBJ2-3, with 8 bases matching TRBD2. The CDR3 is made up of 16 amino acids. The trim removed 6 bases at V and 1 base at J, leaving 9 bases unmatched. The CDR3 sequence is CASSPALRGGTDTQYF. In nucleotides, the CDR3 is TGTGCCAGCAGCCCTGCTTTGCGGGGGGGCACAGATACGCAGTATTTT.

This clonotype was observed a handful of times. This chain links TRBV2 with TRBJ1-2; D gene unclear. Germline-derived CDR1 and CDR2 are SNHLY and FYNNEI. The CDR3 sequence is 15 residues long. The CDR3 is CASQLGGGRNYGYTF. The CDR3 region has the DNA TGTGCGAGCCAACTAGGAGGCGGGAGAAACTATGGCTACACCTTC.

This clonotype has a single count. The chain couples TRBV6-1 to TRBJ2-1; D unresolved. V lost 9 bases to trimming and J lost 1 base, with 13 bases between them. The CDR3 totals 14 residues. The V gene's germline CDR1 is MNHNS and CDR2 SASEGT. The CDR3 DNA follows: TGTGCCAGTGGGTTGGCCAATTCCTACAATGAGCAGTTCTTC. Encoded protein: CASGLANSYNEQFF.

V and J are TRBV7-2 and TRBJ1-4; 8 bases are shared with TRBD1. V dropped 1 base and J dropped 3; count of bases not matched to a gene: 7. This CDR3 region has 17 residues. Germline CDR1 is SGHTA and CDR2 is FQGNSA. CDR3 sequence reads: CASSLGGAQGANEKLFF. Here the CDR3 DNA reads TGTGCCAGCAGCTTAGGGGGAGCACAGGGGGCTAATGAAAAACTGTTTTTT. The full variable domain, completed using reference TRBV7-2 and TRBJ1-4, is GAGVSQSPSNKVTEKGKDVELRCDPISGHTALYWYRQSLGQGLEFLIYFQGNSAPDKSGLPSDRFSAERTGGSVSTLTIQRTQQEDSAVYLCASSLGGAQGANEKLFFGSGTQLSVL.

The chain has TRBV19 and TRBJ1-2, with 7 bases fitting TRBD1. This CDR3 has 13 amino acids. Trimming cost V 7 bases and J 5 bases; bases outside gene matches: 7. In germline, CDR1 is LNHDA, CDR2 SQIVND (reference sequence). The CDR3 spells CASTTGAGYGYTF. DNA for the CDR3: TGTGCCAGTACTACAGGGGCGGGGTATGGCTACACCTTC.

V usage is TRBV7-8 and J usage is TRBJ1-6; D is unclear. The CDR3 extends over 14 amino acids. Trimming cost V 3 bases and J 6 bases, with 9 bases left between them. The germline V gene encodes CDR1 SGHVS and CDR2 FQNEAQ. The CDR3 DNA follows: TGTGCCAGCAGCTTTGGACGGACTAATTCACCCCTCCACTTT. Encoded protein: CASSFGRTNSPLHF.

The sample holds a few counts of this clonotype. This CDR3 is CASSTKGGGPFGGYTF. The DNA for the CDR3 is TGTGCCAGTAGTACTAAGGGGGGGGGCCCGTTCGGTGGCTACACCTTC. The rearrangement joins TRBV19 to TRBJ1-2, with a tentative D call TRBD1 (6 bases). V was pared by 4 bases and J by 7 bases, with 22 bases between. Germline assignment: CDR1 LNHDA and CDR2 SQIVND (reference sequence). The CDR3 loop spans 16 amino acids.

Turning to this clonotype: Mismatch with germline at one junction end may stem from a read error. The chain combines TRBV12-3 or TRBV12-4 with TRBJ2-7, with 9 bases aligning to TRBD2. The CDR3 runs 16 residues. The CDR3 sequence is CAGSWGTSLISYEQYF. CDR3 in DNA: TGTGCCGGCAGTTGGGGGACTAGCTTGATCTCCTACGAGCAGTACTTC.

The CDR3 DNA reads as TGCGCCAGCAGTGACCCTACCACCCGAGGACCGAACACTGAAGCTTTCTTT. Protein product: CASSDPTTRGPNTEAFF. The chain has TRBV10-2 and TRBJ1-1; D is ambiguous. V lost 3 bases and J 1 base, leaving 18 bases between the germline ends. The CDR3 consists of 17 residues. Looked up from germline, CDR1 is WSHSY and CDR2 is SAAADI.

The rearrangement links TRBV9 to TRBJ2-6; 7 nucleotides line up with TRBD1. There are 19 residues in the CDR3. V trimming: 3 bases; J trimming: 0 bases; junction bases outside the gene matches: 12. The germline V gene has CDR1 SGDLS and CDR2 YYNGEE. CDR3 nucleotides: TGTGCCAGCAGCGCCCGCGCGCGACAGGGTACCTCTGGGGCCAACGTCCTGACTTTC. Protein product: CASSARARQGTSGANVLTF.

This clonotype has only a few counts. The J gene is TRBJ1-6, the V gene TRBV20-1; D gene unclear. The CDR3 runs to 16 residues. Germline loops: CDR1 DFQATT, CDR2 SNEGSKA (reference sequence). V lost 0 bases to trimming and J lost 9 bases, with 18 bases between them. The CDR3 nucleotides are TGCAGTGCTAGAGAAGTCAAGACGCGGGATACTTCACCCCTCCACTTT. Residues: CSAREVKTRDTSPLHF.

The chain carries TRBV15 and TRBJ2-7, with D unresolved. Trimming cost V 1 base and J 0 bases, with 7 bases left between them. CDR3 size: 14 residues. The germline CDR1 and CDR2 sequences are LNHNV and YYDKDF (reference sequence). CDR3 protein: CATSRVASSYEQYF. The CDR3 nucleotides read TGTGCCACCAGCAGAGTCGCCAGCTCCTACGAGCAGTACTTC.

This CDR3 reads CAWSVWVPGLEAEAFF. Written as DNA, the CDR3 is TGTGCCTGGAGTGTATGGGTGCCAGGGCTTGAGGCTGAAGCTTTCTTT. This rearrangement joins TRBV30 to TRBJ1-1, with D maybe TRBD1 (5 bases). Germline-derived CDR1 and CDR2 are GTSNPN and SVGIG (reference sequence). Trimming took 0 bases from V and 6 from J, leaving 20 bases between them. The CDR3 is 16 amino acids.